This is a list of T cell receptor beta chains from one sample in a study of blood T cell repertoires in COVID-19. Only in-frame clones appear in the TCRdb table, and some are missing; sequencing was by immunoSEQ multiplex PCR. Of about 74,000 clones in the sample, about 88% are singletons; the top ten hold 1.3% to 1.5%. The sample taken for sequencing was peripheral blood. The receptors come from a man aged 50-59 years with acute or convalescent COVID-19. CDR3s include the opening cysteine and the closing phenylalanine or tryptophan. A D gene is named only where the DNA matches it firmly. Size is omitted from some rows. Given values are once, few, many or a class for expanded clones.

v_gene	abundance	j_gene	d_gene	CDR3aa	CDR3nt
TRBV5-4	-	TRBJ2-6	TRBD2	CASSLGGVRGSGANVLTF	TGTGCCAGCAGCCTCGGGGGGGTCCGTGGTTCTGGGGCCAACGTCCTGACTTTC
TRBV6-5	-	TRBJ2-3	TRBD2	CASKTSGRDTQYF	TGTGCCAGCAAGACTAGCGGGAGGGATACGCAGTATTTT
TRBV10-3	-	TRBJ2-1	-	CAISELKGIHSYNEQFF	TGTGCCATCAGTGAGTTAAAGGGGATACACTCCTACAATGAGCAGTTCTTC
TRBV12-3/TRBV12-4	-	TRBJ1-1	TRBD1	CASSGDRNTEAFF	TGTGCCAGCAGCGGGGACAGAAACACTGAAGCTTTCTTT
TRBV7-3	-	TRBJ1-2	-	CASSLKDSNYGYTF	TGTGCCAGCAGCTTAAAGGACAGCAACTATGGCTACACCTTC
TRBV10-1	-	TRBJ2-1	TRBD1	CASSEGQGNNEQFF	TGCGCCAGCAGTGAGGGACAGGGGAACAATGAGCAGTTCTTC
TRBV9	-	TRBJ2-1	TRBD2	CASSLPASGYNEQFF	TGTGCCAGCAGTCTCCCGGCTAGCGGTTACAATGAGCAGTTCTTC
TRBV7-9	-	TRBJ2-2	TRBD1	CASSKRDSLNTGELFF	TGTGCCAGCAGCAAAAGGGACAGTTTGAACACCGGGGAGCTGTTTTTT
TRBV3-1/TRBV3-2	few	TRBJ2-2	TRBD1	CASSLTGGSGELFF	TGTGCCAGCAGCCTTACAGGGGGCTCCGGGGAGCTGTTTTTT
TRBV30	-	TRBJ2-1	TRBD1	CAWMGDDRGPHQFF	TGTGCCTGGATGGGGGACGACAGGGGCCCTCACCAGTTCTTC
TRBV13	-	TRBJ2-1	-	CASSLLARDNEQFF	TGTGCCAGCAGCTTGCTAGCTAGGGACAATGAGCAGTTCTTC
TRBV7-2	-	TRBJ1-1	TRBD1	CASSWGPTGLENTEAFF	TGTGCCAGCAGCTGGGGGCCGACAGGGTTGGAGAACACTGAAGCTTTCTTT
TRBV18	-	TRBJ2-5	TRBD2	CASSPLRGGQETQYF	TGTGCCAGCTCACCACTGCGGGGGGGCCAGGAGACCCAGTACTTC
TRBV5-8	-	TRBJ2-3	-	CASSLMESTDTQYF	TGTGCCAGCAGCTTGATGGAGAGCACAGATACGCAGTATTTT
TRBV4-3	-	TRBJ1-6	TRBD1	CASSQGTGSSYNSPLHF	TGCGCCAGCAGCCAAGGGACAGGGAGCTCCTATAATTCACCCCTCCACTTT
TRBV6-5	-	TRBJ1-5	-	CASRWTVNQPQHF	TGTGCCAGCAGATGGACAGTCAATCAGCCCCAGCATTTT
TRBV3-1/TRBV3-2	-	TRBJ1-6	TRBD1	CASSQAGQLKPLHF	TGTGCCAGCAGCCAAGCGGGACAGCTTAAACCCCTCCACTTT
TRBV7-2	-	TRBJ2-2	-	CASSLVGAGTGELFF	TGTGCCAGCAGCTTAGTAGGGGCTGGCACCGGGGAGCTGTTTTTT
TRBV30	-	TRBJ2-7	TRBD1	CAWRGGQGSYEQYF	TGTGCCTGGAGGGGGGGACAGGGGTCCTACGAGCAGTACTTC
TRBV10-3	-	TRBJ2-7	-	CAISVAGLSYEQYF	TGTGCCATCAGTGTGGCGGGATTGTCCTACGAGCAGTACTTC
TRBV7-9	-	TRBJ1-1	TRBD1	CASSSQGAGEAFF	TGTGCCAGCAGCTCTCAGGGGGCAGGTGAAGCTTTCTTT
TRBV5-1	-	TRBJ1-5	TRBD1	CASSIGTGGNQPQHF	TGCGCCAGCAGCATCGGGACAGGGGGGAACCAGCCCCAGCATTTT
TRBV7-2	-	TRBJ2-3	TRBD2	CASRSGGGAGNTDTQYF	TGTGCCAGCAGGTCCGGTGGTGGAGCGGGGAACACAGATACGCAGTATTTT
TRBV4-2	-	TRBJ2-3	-	CASSHDSATDTQYF	TGTGCCAGCAGCCATGACTCCGCCACAGATACGCAGTATTTT
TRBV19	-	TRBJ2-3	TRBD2	CASSRWPSGGADTQYF	TGTGCCAGTAGTAGGTGGCCTAGCGGGGGGGCAGATACGCAGTATTTT
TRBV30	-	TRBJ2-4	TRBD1	CAWEGTGSWNIQYF	TGTGCCTGGGAGGGGACAGGGAGTTGGAACATTCAGTACTTC
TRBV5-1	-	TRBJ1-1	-	CASSPGDLNTEAFF	TGCGCCAGCAGCCCAGGGGATCTGAACACTGAAGCTTTCTTT
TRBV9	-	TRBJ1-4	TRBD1	CASSVDRGLNEKLFF	TGTGCCAGCAGCGTCGACAGGGGACTAAATGAAAAACTGTTTTTT
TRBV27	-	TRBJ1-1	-	CASRIRGGTEAFF	TGTGCCAGCAGAATTAGGGGGGGCACTGAAGCTTTCTTT
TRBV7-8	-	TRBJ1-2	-	CASSLGGGNGYTF	TGTGCCAGCAGCTTAGGGGGAGGGAATGGCTACACCTTC
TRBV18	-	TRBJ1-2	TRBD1	CASSLGQDYGYTF	TGTGCCAGCTCATTGGGACAGGATTATGGCTACACCTTC
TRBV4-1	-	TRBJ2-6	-	CASSQDRSGTGANVLTF	TGCGCCAGCAGCCAAGATAGATCGGGGACTGGGGCCAACGTCCTGACTTTC
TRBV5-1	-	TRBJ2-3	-	CASSLRDRSTDTQYF	TGCGCCAGCAGCTTGCGTGACAGAAGCACAGATACGCAGTATTTT
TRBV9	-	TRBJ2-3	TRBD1	CASSVGQGVGGTDTQYF	TGTGCCAGCAGCGTAGGTCAGGGGGTCGGAGGAACAGATACGCAGTATTTT
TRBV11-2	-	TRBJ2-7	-	CASSLRSPYEQYF	TGTGCCAGCAGCTTGAGGAGTCCCTACGAGCAGTACTTC
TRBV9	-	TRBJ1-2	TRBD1	CASSVTGGPYGYTF	TGTGCCAGCAGCGTCACAGGGGGCCCGTATGGCTACACCTTC
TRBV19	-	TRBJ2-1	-	CASSIVSLLTYNEQFF	TGTGCCAGTAGTATAGTATCACTTCTGACCTACAATGAGCAGTTCTTC
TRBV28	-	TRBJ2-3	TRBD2	CASSPGHTGRADTQYF	TGTGCCAGCAGTCCTGGACATACCGGGAGGGCAGATACGCAGTATTTT